This T cell receptor beta chain came from a study of T cells in Graves' hyperthyroidism and ophthalmopathy. Looking at the study overall: Peripheral blood specimens were obtained at initial diagnosis, prior to any treatment.

RNA transcripts yielded amplified TCR beta CDR3 regions. The primer set for the first-round RT-PCR of the TCR CDR3 was HTBI. From the multiplex PCR reads, TCRdb called clonotypes with MiXCR, one entry per CDR3 protein. The sample lists about 380,000 distinct CDR3 sequences; about 14% were seen once. Study-level points and caveats: Most expanded thyroid clonotypes above 0.001 also appeared in blood. Ophthalmopathy was model-predicted a median about 7.1 months pre-onset. Stable hyperthyroidism was separated from ophthalmopathy by a model based on 13 V-J features.

This clonotype was picked up a small number of times. Its antigen remains unidentified. The ends were cut back, 6 bases at V and 2 bases at J, with 9 bases in the middle. This CDR3 spans 13 amino acids. This clonotype originated in a woman in her twenties or thirties with Graves' ophthalmopathy. The specimen was blood. J is TRBJ2-3 and V is TRBV12-3 or TRBV12-4, with D unclear. Here the CDR3 DNA reads TGTGCCAGCAGGGCGTTGGTCACAGATACGCAGTATTTT. Its protein product is CASRALVTDTQYF.